This is a list of T cell receptor beta chains from one sample in a study of T cell responses to AZD1222 COVID-19 vaccine. Profiling relied on immunoSEQ multiplex PCR, and the TCRdb table lists in-frame clones only, not all of them. The data hold under 200,000 clones, with about nine tenths observed a single time. The sample was peripheral blood, taken on day 0 of AZD1222 vaccination. The source of these receptors is an adult in good health. Both conserved end residues are part of each CDR3. A D gene is named only where the DNA matches it firmly. Clone size is stated in some rows and not others, as once, few, many or a class when expanded.

DNA: TGCGCCAGCAGCTCGGGATTGACGCGCGCTTATCGGGACGACGGGGAGCTGTTTTTT
CDR3: CASSSGLTRAYRDDGELFF
size: -
J: TRBJ2-2
D: -
V: TRBV5-1

DNA: TGTGCCAGCAGCCACCTCCGGACTAGCGGGCCGCTCAATGAGCAGTTCTTC
CDR3: CASSHLRTSGPLNEQFF
size: -
J: TRBJ2-1
D: TRBD2
V: TRBV14

DNA: TGCGCCAGCAGCTTGGTTCCGGATTCACCCCTCCACTTT
CDR3: CASSLVPDSPLHF
size: -
J: TRBJ1-6
D: -
V: TRBV5-1

DNA: TGTGCCAGCAGCCTTCGCGACAGGGCTGGTGGGGAGCTGTTTTTT
CDR3: CASSLRDRAGGELFF
size: -
J: TRBJ2-2
D: TRBD1
V: TRBV3-1/TRBV3-2

DNA: TGTGCCAGCAGGGACACTGGGACAGGGACTGAAGCTTTCTTT
CDR3: CASRDTGTGTEAFF
size: -
J: TRBJ1-1
D: TRBD1
V: TRBV25-1

DNA: TGTGCCAGCAGCTTGGAGTGGGTTTTTTCCTATAATTCACCCCTCCACTTT
CDR3: CASSLEWVFSYNSPLHF
size: -
J: TRBJ1-6
D: -
V: TRBV5-5

DNA: TGTGCCAGCAGCTTAGGGACAGGGCTGCGAGAGACCCAGTACTTC
CDR3: CASSLGTGLRETQYF
size: once
J: TRBJ2-5
D: TRBD1
V: TRBV7-2

DNA: TGTGCCAGCAGCGCCGCTACAGGGTGGACTGAAGCTTTCTTT
CDR3: CASSAATGWTEAFF
size: -
J: TRBJ1-1
D: -
V: TRBV6-2/TRBV6-3

DNA: TGCAGTGCTAGAGGAGGCTACGAGCAGTACTTC
CDR3: CSARGGYEQYF
size: once
J: TRBJ2-7
D: -
V: TRBV20-1

DNA: TGTGCCAGCAGCGTAGAGGGCAGGGAGTGGTCTGGAAACACCATATATTTT
CDR3: CASSVEGREWSGNTIYF
size: -
J: TRBJ1-3
D: -
V: TRBV9

DNA: TGTGCCAGCAGCTTAGGTCTAGGACAAGAGACCCAGTACTTC
CDR3: CASSLGLGQETQYF
size: -
J: TRBJ2-5
D: -
V: TRBV7-2

DNA: TGTGCCAGCAGTGAAGCTCCACCCAACGGCTACGAGCAGTACTTC
CDR3: CASSEAPPNGYEQYF
size: -
J: TRBJ2-7
D: -
V: TRBV6-1